This entry lists 2 T cell receptor beta chains sequenced from one sample in a study of cytomegalovirus exposure and HLA in healthy donors. Primers: 60 Vbeta forward and 13 Jbeta reverse. The protocol was immunoSEQ multiplex PCR, while the TCRdb copy is restricted to in-frame clones and leaves out a portion. The table has more than 95,000 clones, about 78% seen once. Sequencing was carried out using PBMCs. Every receptor here comes from a man aged 25 to 40 in good health and CMV-seronegative.

This clone was observed a few times. This CDR3 reads CASSLIRERNTEAFF. The CDR3 region has the DNA TGTGCCAGCAGCTTAATTAGAGAGCGGAACACTGAAGCTTTCTTT. The chain uses TRBV7-9 and TRBJ1-1, with D unclear. The CDR3 contains 15 residues. Germline V CDR1 and CDR2: SEHNR, FQNEAQ (reference sequence). V lost 2 bases to trimming and J lost 1 base, with 11 bases between them.

The chain joins TRBV11-3 to TRBJ2-1; TRBD1 aligns across 7 bases. Germline V gene lookup returns CDR1 SGHNT and CDR2 YENEEA. Trimming cost V 1 base and J 9 bases; bases outside gene matches: 6. The CDR3 has 14 residues. CDR3 protein: CASSLGQGVGEQFF. The CDR3 DNA follows: TGTGCCAGCAGCTTAGGACAGGGCGTGGGTGAGCAGTTCTTC.